This T cell receptor beta chain was observed in a study of blood T cell repertoires in COVID-19. The wider study: The United States, Italy and Spain supplied acute and convalescent COVID-19 samples. PBMCs, B-cell-depleted T cells, or T cells were the source of the cDNA or gDNA that made up the material.

The authors' processing: Nucleated cell number was recorded as an estimate derived from reference gene primer amplification. Libraries were prepared by immunoSEQ multiplex PCR; TCRdb keeps only in-frame clonotypes and omits some of them. V, J and clone size derive from that table, while D and trimming were established from the DNA sequence. The sample contains tens of thousands of clones, about 90% of which appear only once. Trimming stripped 6 bases from V and 5 bases from J, with 9 bases between. The CDR3 consists of 12 residues. Germline V gene lookup returns CDR1 SNHLY and CDR2 FYNNEI. The TCR sequence derives from a woman aged 50 to 60 with active or convalescent COVID-19. Sequenced material: peripheral blood. V is TRBV2 and J is TRBJ2-3; no clear D. The CDR3 spells CASRITGDTQYF. The CDR3 nucleotides are TGTGCCAGCAGGATTACGGGAGATACGCAGTATTTT.